These T cell receptor beta chains were read from a single sample in a study of regulatory T cells in long-lasting Graves disease. TCRdb reanalysed the multiplex PCR reads using MiXCR and keeps one entry per CDR3 protein. The table includes 700,000 or so distinct CDR3 sequences, around 30% detected once. Sequenced here: peripheral blood mononuclear cells (PBMCs), sampled when the disease was refractory, from a patient treated with antithyroid drugs. These receptors originate from a female donor with Graves disease. CDR3s include the opening cysteine and the closing phenylalanine or tryptophan. Fields, in order: D gene, V gene, clone size, J gene, CDR3 protein, CDR3 DNA. The D gene is left open where the match is weak. Clone size is given for some rows only: seen once, a few or many times, or a class if the clone is expanded.

TRBD1	TRBV18	.	TRBJ1-1	CASSPTGTGGTEAFF	TGTGCCAGCTCGCCTACCGGGACAGGGGGAACTGAAGCTTTCTTT
.	TRBV6-1	many	TRBJ1-4	CASRSTGYGKLFF	TGTGCCAGCAGATCAACAGGGTACGGAAAACTGTTTTTT
.	TRBV28	many	TRBJ1-1	CASSSSGAMETEAFF	TGTGCCAGCAGTTCTTCAGGGGCGATGGAGACTGAAGCTTTCTTT
.	TRBV10-3	few	TRBJ2-5	CAISESYGSGETQYF	TGTGCCATCAGTGAGTCGTACGGATCTGGAGAGACCCAGTACTTC
.	TRBV7-2	few	TRBJ1-2	CASSLESHRAPNYGYTF	TGTGCCAGCAGCTTAGAATCACATAGGGCTCCTAACTATGGCTACACCTTC
.	TRBV6-1	few	TRBJ1-1	CASRKLGQSTEAFF	TGTGCCAGCAGGAAACTAGGGCAGAGCACTGAAGCTTTCTTT
TRBD1	TRBV27	few	TRBJ1-4	CASRLLDRGNEKLFF	TGTGCCAGCAGACTCTTGGACAGGGGGAATGAAAAACTGTTTTTT
.	TRBV7-9	.	TRBJ2-7	CASRAKGLMGYEQYF	TGTGCCAGCAGAGCGAAGGGGTTAATGGGCTACGAGCAGTACTTC
TRBD2	TRBV5-5	.	TRBJ2-2	CASSAHGLAGVAGELFF	TGTGCCAGCAGCGCGCATGGACTAGCGGGAGTGGCCGGGGAGCTGTTTTTT
.	TRBV10-3	.	TRBJ2-7	CAIRPSGGRSYEQYF	TGTGCCATCCGCCCCTCTGGCGGTCGCTCCTACGAGCAGTACTTC
.	TRBV11-2	.	TRBJ2-3	CASSLANTDTQYF	TGTGCCAGCAGCTTAGCGAACACAGATACGCAGTATTTT
TRBD1	TRBV12-3/TRBV12-4	many	TRBJ1-5	CASSPTGTGNQPQHF	TGTGCCAGCAGTCCGACCGGGACAGGCAATCAGCCCCAGCATTTT
TRBD2	TRBV6-5	.	TRBJ2-3	CASSFSTSGSTDTQYF	TGTGCCAGCAGTTTCTCGACTAGCGGGAGCACAGATACGCAGTATTTT
.	TRBV30	.	TRBJ1-1	CAWADGLNTEAFF	TGTGCCTGGGCGGACGGTCTGAACACTGAAGCTTTCTTT
.	TRBV3-1	.	TRBJ1-1	CASSQGMDLNTEAFF	TGTGCCAGCAGCCAAGGGATGGATTTGAACACTGAAGCTTTCTTT
.	TRBV9	.	TRBJ1-6	CASSPQGFNSPLHF	TGTGCCAGCAGCCCCCAGGGTTTTAATTCACCCCTCCACTTT
.	TRBV9	few	TRBJ1-2	CASSVGAATDGDGYTF	TGTGCCAGCAGCGTAGGGGCCGCGACGGACGGCGATGGCTACACCTTC
TRBD1	TRBV7-8	few	TRBJ1-5	CASSFFRGQDNQPQHF	TGTGCCAGCAGCTTCTTCCGGGGACAGGACAATCAGCCCCAGCATTTT
TRBD2	TRBV20-1	few	TRBJ2-7	CSATGTRSSYEQYF	TGCAGTGCAACCGGGACTAGGAGCTCCTACGAGCAGTACTTC
TRBD1	TRBV6-1	.	TRBJ1-5	CASSQLGTGGHQPQHF	TGTGCCAGCAGCCAATTGGGGACAGGGGGCCACCAGCCCCAGCATTTT
TRBD2	TRBV2	once	TRBJ2-3	CASRDTRTSGRQQDTQYF	TGTGCCAGCCGAGACACTCGGACTAGCGGGAGGCAGCAAGATACGCAGTATTTT
TRBD1	TRBV28	many	TRBJ1-2	CASSLGTGQDYGYTF	TGTGCCAGCAGTTTAGGGACAGGGCAGGACTATGGCTACACCTTC
.	TRBV7-2	few	TRBJ2-7	CASSPKGIRAYEQYF	TGTGCCAGCAGCCCCAAGGGAATCCGAGCCTACGAGCAGTACTTC
.	TRBV20-1	.	TRBJ1-1	CSARGHLNTEAFF	TGCAGTGCTAGGGGACACTTGAACACTGAAGCTTTCTTT
TRBD2	TRBV5-6	.	TRBJ2-7	CASSRTRWEQYF	TGTGCCAGCAGCCGGACTAGATGGGAGCAGTACTTC
.	TRBV12-3/TRBV12-4	few	TRBJ2-7	CASSPLKGPYEQYF	TGTGCCAGCAGTCCCTTAAAGGGCCCCTACGAGCAGTACTTC
TRBD1	TRBV27	many	TRBJ2-7	CASSYHRTGSSYEQYF	TGTGCCAGCAGTTACCATAGGACAGGGAGCTCCTACGAGCAGTACTTC
TRBD1	TRBV7-9	.	TRBJ2-7	CASSDGQGFVGYEQYF	TGTGCCAGCAGCGACGGACAGGGGTTCGTAGGGTACGAGCAGTACTTC
.	TRBV6-5	few	TRBJ1-1	CASSYPGNEAFF	TGTGCCAGCAGTTACCCGGGGAATGAAGCTTTCTTT
.	TRBV5-1	.	TRBJ1-2	CASSLLADGYTF	TGCGCCAGCAGCTTGTTGGCAGATGGCTACACCTTC
.	TRBV20-1	.	TRBJ2-2	CSARPGLPNTGELFF	TGCAGTGCTCGCCCCGGACTACCGAACACCGGGGAGCTGTTTTTT
.	TRBV9	.	TRBJ1-3	CASSVVSENTIYF	TGTGCCAGCAGCGTAGTTTCTGAAAACACCATATATTTT
.	TRBV30	.	TRBJ1-5	CAWSPGDRSNQPQHF	TGTGCCTGGAGTCCCGGAGACCGGAGCAATCAGCCCCAGCATTTT
.	TRBV12-5	many	TRBJ1-1	CASGLDRGTEAFF	TGTGCTAGTGGTTTGGACAGAGGGACTGAAGCTTTCTTT
TRBD1	TRBV19	.	TRBJ1-1	CASIPTGGPTEAFF	TGTGCCAGTATTCCGACAGGGGGTCCCACTGAAGCTTTCTTT
.	TRBV19	.	TRBJ2-5	CASSTSVEETQYF	TGTGCCAGTAGTACCTCGGTGGAAGAGACCCAGTACTTC
.	TRBV7-6	.	TRBJ2-4	CASSSTGRRGGNIQYF	TGTGCCAGCAGCTCGACGGGACGGCGGGGAGGAAACATTCAGTACTTC
.	TRBV5-1	.	TRBJ1-2	CASSPETGSHGYTF	TGCGCCAGCAGCCCTGAAACAGGGTCCCATGGCTACACCTTC
.	TRBV15	.	TRBJ1-1	CATSRGGTRNTEAFF	TGTGCCACCAGCAGAGGCGGGACCCGGAACACTGAAGCTTTCTTT
.	TRBV20-1	.	TRBJ1-5	CSARSEGTNQPQHF	TGCAGTGCTAGATCGGAGGGGACAAATCAGCCCCAGCATTTT
.	TRBV20-1	few	TRBJ2-7	CSARPQADPYEQYF	TGCAGTGCTAGACCTCAAGCGGATCCCTACGAGCAGTACTTC
TRBD2	TRBV12-5	few	TRBJ2-7	CASGRLAGDEQYF	TGTGCTAGTGGCCGACTAGCGGGAGACGAGCAGTACTTC
.	TRBV11-3	.	TRBJ2-7	CASSAPSSEQYF	TGTGCCAGCAGCGCTCCTTCTAGCGAGCAGTACTTC
.	TRBV29-1	.	TRBJ1-1	CSVARAFNTEAFF	TGCAGCGTTGCTCGGGCGTTCAACACTGAAGCTTTCTTT
.	TRBV5-1	few	TRBJ2-7	CASSGGASVEEQYF	TGCGCCAGCAGCGGCGGGGCGTCAGTAGAGGAGCAGTACTTC
.	TRBV3-1	.	TRBJ2-6	CASSQDWSGANVLTF	TGTGCCAGCAGCCAAGATTGGTCTGGGGCCAACGTCCTGACTTTC
.	TRBV3-1	many	TRBJ1-6	CASSQGGVASPLHF	TGTGCCAGCAGCCAAGGTGGGGTTGCTTCACCCCTCCACTTT
TRBD1	TRBV5-5	.	TRBJ1-4	CASSKGQGAEKEKLFF	TGTGCCAGCAGCAAGGGACAGGGGGCGGAAAAAGAAAAACTGTTTTTT
.	TRBV7-9	.	TRBJ1-4	CASSSSWDDSEKLFF	TGTGCCAGCAGCTCGTCTTGGGACGATAGTGAAAAACTGTTTTTT
TRBD2	TRBV7-3	few	TRBJ2-7	CASSLGTGGIYEQYF	TGTGCCAGCAGCTTAGGAACGGGAGGTATCTACGAGCAGTACTTC
.	TRBV2	many	TRBJ1-2	CASRGVGAVYGYTF	TGTGCCAGCAGGGGGGTTGGTGCCGTCTATGGCTACACCTTC
.	TRBV28	many	TRBJ2-5	CASSLRTPTETQYF	TGTGCCAGCAGTTTAAGGACCCCGACGGAGACCCAGTACTTC
TRBD2	TRBV12-3/TRBV12-4	few	TRBJ2-5	CASSVAGLAVETQYF	TGTGCCAGCAGCGTGGCTGGACTAGCGGTGGAGACCCAGTACTTC
.	TRBV2	few	TRBJ2-7	CASSLPARGYEQYF	TGCGCCAGCAGCTTGCCCGCGAGGGGGTACGAGCAGTACTTC